This T cell receptor beta chain was observed in a study of cytomegalovirus exposure and HLA in healthy donors. PCR used 60 Vbeta primers and 13 Jbeta primers. The method was immunoSEQ multiplex PCR; TCRdb's version includes in-frame clones alone and lacks a portion of them. The sample contains around 160,000 clones, roughly 80% of which appear only once. The length of the CDR3 is 18 residues. The germline CDR1 and CDR2 sequences are SGHDT and YYEEEE. Germline trimming cut 2 bases from V and 2 bases from J; bases unmatched to any gene: 10. The sequence derives from a woman between 40 and 50 years old in good health and CMV-seropositive. What was sequenced was PBMCs. J is TRBJ1-5 and V is TRBV5-6, with 10 positions matching TRBD1. CDR3: CASSFRDRGFLGNQPQHF. The CDR3 DNA is TGTGCCAGCAGCTTCAGGGACAGGGGATTTCTCGGCAATCAGCCCCAGCATTTT.